This T cell receptor beta chain was retrieved from a study of PD-1 blockade in classical Hodgkin lymphoma. Study conclusions and caveats: Those patients who began receiving nivolumab less than 1 year after ASCT had lower diversity, and they were excluded. Baseline diversity in complete responders resembled that of newly diagnosed patients. Significantly greater TCR diversity emerged by C4D1 in CD4+ cells but not CD8+ cells. Newly diagnosed patients had baseline TCR diversity that was reportedly lower than that of healthy donors.

Worth noting for this clone: Antigen unknown.

Time point meaning: cycle 4 day 1 (C4D1), after 5 to 7 weeks of nivolumab. Autologous stem cell transplantation was followed by relapse in every patient, and brentuximab vedotin exposure varied. The protocol was immunoSEQ multiplex PCR, while the TCRdb copy is restricted to in-frame clones and leaves out a portion. The sample carries 96,000 or so clones, about 93% recorded once. The CDR3 covers 20 residues. Germline V gene data show CDR1 as LNHNV and CDR2 as YYDKDF (reference sequence). J was trimmed by 8 bases and V by 5 bases; bases with no gene match: 22. The rearrangement joins TRBV15 to TRBJ2-1, with 12 positions matching TRBD2. This clonotype was sampled from a human donor with classical Hodgkin lymphoma. This material consisted of peripheral blood mononuclear cells (PBMCs), taken before the fourth cycle of nivolumab. CDR3 region: CATSLTPLAGGFEGGDEQFF. The CDR3 nucleotides read TGTGCCACCAGCCTCACCCCACTAGCGGGAGGTTTTGAGGGTGGCGATGAGCAGTTCTTC.